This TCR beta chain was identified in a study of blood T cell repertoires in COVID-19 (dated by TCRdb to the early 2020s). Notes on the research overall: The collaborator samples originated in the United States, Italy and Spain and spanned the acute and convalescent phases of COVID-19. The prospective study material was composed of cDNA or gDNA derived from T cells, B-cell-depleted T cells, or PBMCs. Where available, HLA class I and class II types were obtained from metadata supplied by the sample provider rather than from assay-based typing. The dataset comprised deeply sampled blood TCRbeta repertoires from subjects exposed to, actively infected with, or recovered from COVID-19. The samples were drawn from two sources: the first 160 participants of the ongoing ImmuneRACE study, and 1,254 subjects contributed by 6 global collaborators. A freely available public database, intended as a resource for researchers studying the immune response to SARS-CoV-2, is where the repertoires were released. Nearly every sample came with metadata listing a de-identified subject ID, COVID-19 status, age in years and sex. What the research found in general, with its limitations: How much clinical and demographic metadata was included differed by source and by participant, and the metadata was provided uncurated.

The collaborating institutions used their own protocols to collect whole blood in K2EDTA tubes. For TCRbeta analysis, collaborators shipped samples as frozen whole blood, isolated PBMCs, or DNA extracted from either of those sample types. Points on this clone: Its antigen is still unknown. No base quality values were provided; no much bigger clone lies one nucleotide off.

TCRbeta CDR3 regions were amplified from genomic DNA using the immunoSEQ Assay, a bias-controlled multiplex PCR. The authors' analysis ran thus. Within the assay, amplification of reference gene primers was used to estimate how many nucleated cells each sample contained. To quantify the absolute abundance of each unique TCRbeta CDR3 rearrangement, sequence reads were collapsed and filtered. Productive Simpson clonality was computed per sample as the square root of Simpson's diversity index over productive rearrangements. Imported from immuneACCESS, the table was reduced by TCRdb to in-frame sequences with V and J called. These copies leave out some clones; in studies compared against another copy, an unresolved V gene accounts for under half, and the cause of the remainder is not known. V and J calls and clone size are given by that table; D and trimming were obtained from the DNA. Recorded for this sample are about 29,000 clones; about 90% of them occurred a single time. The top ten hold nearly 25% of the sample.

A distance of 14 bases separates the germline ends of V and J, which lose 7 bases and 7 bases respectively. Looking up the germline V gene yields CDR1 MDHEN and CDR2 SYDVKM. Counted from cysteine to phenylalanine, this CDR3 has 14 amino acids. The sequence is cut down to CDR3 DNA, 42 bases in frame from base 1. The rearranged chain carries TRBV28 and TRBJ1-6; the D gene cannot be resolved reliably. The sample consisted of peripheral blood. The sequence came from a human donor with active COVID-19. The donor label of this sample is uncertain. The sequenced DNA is TGTGCCAGCAAATTCCCTCCGCGAAATTCACCCCTCCACTTT. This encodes CASKFPPRNSPLHF.